This T cell receptor (beta chain) was retrieved from a study of chemoradiotherapy in HPV16-positive cancers. CDR3 length: 14 amino acids. Trimming removed 5 bases from V and 9 bases from J; junction bases left unmatched: 7. CDR1 and CDR2 (germline): SGHTA, FQGNSA. This clone has a single count. Its target is unknown. This table comes from immunoSEQ multiplex PCR, and its TCRdb copy is limited to in-frame clones, with some not included. The sample includes fewer than 35,000 clones, over 90% of them seen just once. The study's findings and limits: The functional HPV-specific definition rests on just a couple of HPV16-positive patients. During treatment, candidate HPV-specific clones and E7-related motifs expanded in tumor. In HPV16-positive patients, HPV-responsive T-cell expansion tracked better recurrence-free survival.

The TCR sequence derives from a human donor with HPV-associated anogenital cancer. The source was blood, collected from a patient who underwent chemoradiotherapy. The V gene is TRBV7-2, the J gene TRBJ1-3; 10 bases are shared with TRBD1. Here the CDR3 reads CASSPTGGAGTIYF. The CDR3 DNA follows: TGTGCCAGCAGCCCGACAGGGGGCGCAGGCACCATATATTTT.